This T cell receptor (beta chain) originates from a study of blood T cell repertoires in COVID-19. As for the study in general: From T cells, B-cell-depleted T cells, or PBMCs came the material, which was cDNA or gDNA.

The assay was immunoSEQ multiplex PCR, and TCRdb's table has in-frame clones only and misses some. This table has a few hundred thousand clones, around nine tenths appearing once. Participants spanned ages about 18 to 95 years and resided in 24 US areas. Exposed volunteers were people who met a COVID-19 case within 2 weeks before study entry. The germline V gene has CDR1 SGHRS and CDR2 YFSETQ. The CDR3 has 13 amino acids. Trimming pared 1 base from V and 7 bases from J, leaving 8 bases between. The sequence derives from a woman younger than 30 who had been exposed to COVID-19. Sequences were obtained from PBMCs or T cells enriched from blood (not recorded which). The V gene is TRBV5-1, the J gene TRBJ2-2; no definite D call. The CDR3 nucleotides are TGCGCCAGCAGCTTGCTGGAGTTCGGGGAGCTGTTTTTT. It codes for CASSLLEFGELFF.